Sequencing of this T cell receptor beta chain was carried out in a study of OX40 agonist ivuxolimab in advanced cancers. Across the whole study: Dose-escalation patients had hepatocellular carcinoma, melanoma, renal cell or head and neck cancer. The mean age was approximately 60 years, ranging from 23 to 79, with approximately 85% of participants male.

Overall study results and limits: The average count of expanded clones was higher among CD8+ T cells than among CD4+.

As to this clone: As yet, its antigen is unknown.

Assay: immunoSEQ multiplex PCR; the TCRdb copy retains only in-frame clones and omits some. The sample holds tens of thousands of clones, approximately 86% seen once. This sample comprised CD4+ or CD8+ T cells sorted from blood, obtained in a trial of the OX40 agonist ivuxolimab. The clonotype was recovered from an adult with an advanced solid tumor such as melanoma, head and neck, liver or kidney cancer.

The CDR3 nucleotides read TGTGCCAGCAGTAAGGAGGCCTACGAGCAGTACTTC. Translating it yields CASSKEAYEQYF. The chain links TRBV6-1 to TRBJ2-7; D might be TRBD2 (5 bases). Germline V gene data show CDR1 as MNHNS and CDR2 as SASEGT. V was shortened by 5 bases and J by 2 bases, with 7 bases between the two germline ends. The CDR3 extends over 12 amino acids.